The sample holds a few counts of the clone carrying this T cell receptor beta chain. The time point: blood at routine non-recurrence follow-up after resection. The input material, whole RNA from tumor, nontumor lung or frozen PBMC, was sequenced unsorted. These data originate in a study of spatial heterogeneity in lung cancer. Across the study: Within raw reads, each unique TCR and UMI combination appeared on average more than ten times.

TCRdb passed the 5' RACE reads through MiXCR, listing each CDR3 protein once. Among 50,000 to 60,000 distinct CDR3 sequences listed, less than 9% were seen once. The CDR3 extends over 15 amino acids. Trimming took off 2 bases at V and 5 bases at J, with 13 bases between the two ends. Germline CDR1 reads MDHEN; CDR2 reads SYDVKM. Specimen: PBMCs, collected at follow-up. The chain combines TRBV28 with TRBJ2-1; D not resolved. The clonotype originates from a female donor with early-stage non-small cell lung cancer. CDR3 loop: CASSLARRKNNEQFF. The CDR3 DNA is TGTGCCAGCAGTTTAGCCCGACGGAAGAACAATGAGCAGTTCTTC.